The 25 T cell receptor beta chains reported below all come from one sample, sequenced in a study of T cell changes during pregnancy in multiple sclerosis. Data came from immunoSEQ multiplex PCR; TCRdb stores just in-frame clones and leaves some out. The sample has tens of thousands of clones, roughly 91% seen once; the top ten hold roughly 1.4%. The sequencing used peripheral blood, collected in the third trimester of pregnancy. All receptors come from a female donor with multiple sclerosis, enrolled in a pregnancy study.

The J gene is TRBJ2-1, the V gene TRBV11-2, with TRBD1 identical over 7 bases. The CDR3 totals 15 residues. The germline V gene has CDR1 SGHAT and CDR2 FQNNGV. The trim removed 2 bases at V and 6 bases at J, leaving 7 bases unmatched. The CDR3: CASSLSTTGVNEQFF. The DNA for the CDR3 is TGTGCCAGCAGCTTAAGCACTACAGGGGTCAATGAGCAGTTCTTC.

The genes are TRBV7-2 and TRBJ2-5, with D perhaps matching TRBD2 (5 bases). This CDR3 spans 13 amino acids. V was shortened by 5 bases and J by 4 bases, with 11 bases between the two germline ends. The germline gives CDR1 SGHTA, CDR2 FQGNSA. CDR3 sequence (DNA): TGTGCCAGCAGCCCTACGGGGAGAGAGACCCAGTACTTC. Translating it yields CASSPTGRETQYF.

The chain is built from TRBV5-6 and TRBJ2-3; D gene unclear. The CDR3 loop spans 15 amino acids. Germline CDR1 and CDR2: SGHDT and YYEEEE. Trimming pared 1 base from V and 4 bases from J, leaving 13 bases between. As DNA, the CDR3 is TGTGCCAGCAGCTTGTTCGGCCCCGGGTCAGATACGCAGTATTTT. Translated: CASSLFGPGSDTQYF.

In DNA form, the CDR3 reads TGTGCCAGACGGACCGGGACTAGCGGGGGCCCCCGGGAGCAGTACTTC. Its protein product is CARRTGTSGGPREQYF. The chain couples TRBV6-4 to TRBJ2-7, with 14 bases aligning to TRBD2. The length of the CDR3 is 16 residues. After removal of 9 bases from V and 7 bases from J, the junction contained 14 bases not matched to a gene. Germline assignment: CDR1 MRHNA and CDR2 SNTAGT.

The chain has TRBV6-6 and TRBJ1-1; the match to TRBD1 covers 7 bases. Germline trimming cut 0 bases from V and 2 bases from J; bases unmatched to any gene: 3. The CDR3 has 15 residues. CDR1 MNHNY and CDR2 SVGAGI come from the germline V gene (reference sequence). The CDR3 coding sequence is TGTGCCAGCAGTTACTCAGGGGGCCAAAACACTGAAGCTTTCTTT. Protein: CASSYSGGQNTEAFF.

The chain recombines TRBV9 with TRBJ2-3, with 12 nucleotides matching TRBD2. V gave up 2 bases and J gave up 6 bases; unmatched junction bases: 7. The CDR3 loop spans 16 amino acids. Looked up from germline, CDR1 is SGDLS and CDR2 is YYNGEE. This CDR3 reads CASSVWASGGADTQYF. In nucleotides, the CDR3 is TGTGCCAGCAGCGTGTGGGCTAGCGGGGGGGCGGATACGCAGTATTTT.

This clone was seen just once. This rearrangement joins TRBV5-1 to TRBJ2-7, with 8 nucleotides matching TRBD2. Germline CDR1 and CDR2: SGHRS and YFSETQ. The CDR3 length is 14 residues. The ends lost 3 bases at V and 0 bases at J; junction bases unmatched: 2. The CDR3 DNA sequence: TGCGCCAGCAGCTCGGGGACTAGCTCCTACGAGCAGTACTTC. Encoded protein: CASSSGTSSYEQYF.

The rearrangement uses TRBV11-2 and TRBJ2-7; 7 bases are shared with TRBD1. The CDR3 sequence is 19 residues long. With 2 bases clipped from V and 2 bases from J, the junction kept 18 bases outside the gene matches. CDR1 is SGHAT and CDR2 is FQNNGV in the germline V gene. This chain's CDR3 is CASSLSTGNAGQATYEQYF. The CDR3 region has the DNA TGTGCCAGCAGCTTATCCACGGGGAACGCTGGACAGGCAACCTACGAGCAGTACTTC.

The J gene is TRBJ1-1, the V gene TRBV30; no definite D call. V gave up 4 bases and J gave up 4 bases, with 10 bases separating them. The CDR3 loop spans 12 amino acids. Germline CDR1 and CDR2: GTSNPN and SVGIG (reference sequence). The CDR3 nucleotides are TGTGCCTGGATGAGACCGGGCACTGAAGCTTTCTTT. It encodes CAWMRPGTEAFF.

In its sample, this clone was seen a few times. The rearrangement joins TRBV11-2 to TRBJ1-1; D might be TRBD1 (6 bases). The CDR3 is 13 amino acids. The V gene's germline CDR1 is SGHAT and CDR2 FQNNGV. Trimming removed 4 bases from V and 1 base from J, with 7 bases in between. CDR3 protein: CASSWGQNTEAFF. The CDR3 nucleotides are TGTGCCAGCAGCTGGGGACAGAACACTGAAGCTTTCTTT.

The sample holds one count of this clone. The chain carries TRBV30 and TRBJ1-2; a weak D match, TRBD1 (6 bases). CDR3 length equals 14 residues. V was clipped by 4 bases and J by 4 bases, with 16 bases between them. CDR1 is GTSNPN and CDR2 is SVGIG in the germline V gene (reference sequence). CDR3 sequence: CAWTPQMTGYGYTF. CDR3 nucleotides: TGTGCCTGGACCCCCCAAATGACAGGCTATGGCTACACCTTC.

V is TRBV7-8 and J is TRBJ1-5; D may be TRBD1 (5 bases). The germline V gene has CDR1 SGHVS and CDR2 FQNEAQ. V lost 5 bases and J 2 bases, leaving 13 bases between the germline ends. This CDR3 spans 15 amino acids. CDR3 protein: CASSGPREGNQPQHF. The DNA of the CDR3 is TGTGCCAGCAGCGGCCCCAGGGAAGGCAATCAGCCCCAGCATTTT.

Turning to this clone: Possible read error: a much larger clone is one base away. The chain links TRBV28 to TRBJ1-2; D not certain. Germline V gene sequence: CDR1 MDHEN, CDR2 SYDVKM. V lost 4 bases to trimming and J lost 1 base, with 4 bases between them. The CDR3 contains 12 residues. CDR3 bases: TGTGCCAGCAGTTCAAATAACTATGGCTACACCTTC. Translated, it gives CASSSNNYGYTF.

The J gene is TRBJ2-7, the V gene TRBV5-5, with D maybe TRBD2 (6 bases). Germline CDR1 and CDR2: SGHKS and YYEKEE (reference sequence). The CDR3 contains 18 residues. The V end was cut by 3 bases, the J end by 0 bases, with 22 bases between. CDR3 sequence: CASSSLGGAIGLSYEQYF. CDR3 bases: TGTGCCAGCAGCTCGCTCGGGGGAGCTATTGGTCTCTCCTACGAGCAGTACTTC. The complete variable domain, with remaining parts taken from reference TRBV5-5 and TRBJ2-7, reads DAGVTQSPTHLIKTRGQQVTLRCSPISGHKSVSWYQQVLGQGPQFIFQYYEKEERGRGNFPDRFSARQFPNYSSELNVNALLLGDSALYLCASSSLGGAIGLSYEQYFGPGTRLTVT.

V is TRBV6-5 and J is TRBJ1-1; D is unclear. Germline V CDR1 and CDR2: MNHEY, SVGAGI. The CDR3 totals 11 residues. V lost 2 bases and J lost 11, with 9 bases in between. As DNA, the CDR3 is TGTGCCAGCAGTTACGAAAGAGAGGCTTTCTTT. Translated, it gives CASSYEREAFF.

The CDR3 is CASSQPSTGGRGYTF. The CDR3 bases are TGCGCCAGCAGCCAACCTTCAACAGGGGGACGGGGCTACACCTTC. The rearrangement uses TRBV4-1 and TRBJ1-2; 8 positions agree with TRBD1. Germline V gives CDR1 MGHRA, CDR2 YSYEKL. After removal of 2 bases from V and 8 bases from J, the junction contained 10 bases not matched to a gene. This CDR3 is built from 15 residues.

V is TRBV11-1 and J is TRBJ2-5; D possibly corresponds to TRBD2 (6 bases). Germline lookup yields CDR1 SGHAT and CDR2 FQDESV (reference sequence). V was pared by 4 bases and J by 4 bases, with 13 bases between. This CDR3 contains 14 residues. CDR3: CASSYPAGGETQYF. CDR3 sequence (DNA): TGTGCCAGCAGCTATCCCGCCGGGGGAGAGACCCAGTACTTC.

The chain links TRBV11-2 to TRBJ1-2; 7 bases line up with TRBD1. Per the germline V gene, CDR1 is SGHAT and CDR2 is FQNNGV. This CDR3 has 15 amino acids. V shed 0 bases and J 8 bases; nucleotides not matched to a gene: 9. Here the CDR3 reads CASSLELTGLNGYTF. DNA for the CDR3: TGTGCCAGCAGCTTAGAGTTGACAGGGTTGAACGGCTACACCTTC.

This clone has a single count. The chain recombines TRBV11-2 with TRBJ2-4; 7 bases align to TRBD1. Trimming removed 3 bases from V and 10 bases from J; junction bases left unmatched: 9. Germline V gives CDR1 SGHAT, CDR2 FQNNGV. CDR3 length equals 14 residues. CDR3 sequence: CASSFTGVGRIQYF. CDR3 nucleotide sequence: TGTGCCAGCAGCTTCACAGGGGTGGGGAGAATTCAGTACTTC.

The chain couples TRBV28 to TRBJ2-3; 8 bases map to TRBD2. The CDR3 has 18 amino acids. The V and J ends lost 0 bases and 6 bases, in that order; junction bases with no gene match: 14. Looked up from germline, CDR1 is MDHEN and CDR2 is SYDVKM. The CDR3 DNA follows: TGTGCCAGCAGTTTATGGGGTTTAGCGGGGCTGCAAAGGGATACGCAGTATTTT. This codes for CASSLWGLAGLQRDTQYF.

The chain links TRBV7-2 to TRBJ1-1, with D perhaps TRBD1 (5 bases). Trimming left V 5 bases short and J 2 bases short, with 12 bases between. The CDR3 covers 14 residues. CDR1 and CDR2 (germline): SGHTA, FQGNSA. This chain's CDR3 is CASSLTQGNTEAFF. CDR3 nucleotides: TGTGCCAGCAGCCTTACCCAGGGAAACACTGAAGCTTTCTTT.

This chain connects TRBV19 to TRBJ1-4, with a weak D call TRBD1 (6 bases). Germline loops: CDR1 LNHDA, CDR2 SQIVND (reference sequence). There are 14 residues in the CDR3. Trimming took off 5 bases at V and 4 bases at J, with 11 bases between the two ends. This CDR3 reads CASSPTGLNEKLFF. The CDR3 bases are TGTGCCAGTAGTCCGACAGGCCTTAATGAAAAACTGTTTTTT.

This chain joins TRBV19 and TRBJ2-3; maybe TRBD1 (7 bases). V lost 1 base and J lost 5, with 10 bases in between. This CDR3 has 14 residues. Germline assignment: CDR1 LNHDA and CDR2 SQIVND (reference sequence). DNA for the CDR3: TGTGCCAGTAGTATAGTCCAGGGGGGAGATACGCAGTATTTT. Translating it yields CASSIVQGGDTQYF. The complete variable domain, with remaining parts taken from reference TRBV19 and TRBJ2-3, reads DGGITQSPKYLFRKEGQNVTLSCEQNLNHDAMYWYRQDPGQGLRLIYYSQIVNDFQKGDIAEGYSVSREKKESFPLTVTSAQKNPTAFYLCASSIVQGGDTQYFGPGTRLTVL.

This sequence joins TRBV7-6 and TRBJ2-7, with 8 bases fitting TRBD2. Looked up from germline, CDR1 is SGHVS and CDR2 is FNYEAQ. The CDR3 contains 17 residues. J lost 3 bases, V lost 5 bases, and 15 bases had no gene match. CDR3 DNA: TGTGCCAGCAGCCCCCGGGCGGGGGGAAGAGGTAACTACGAGCAGTACTTC. Amino acids: CASSPRAGGRGNYEQYF.

CDR3 bases: TGTGCCACCAGAGGCGGGGCCTACGAGCAGTACTTC. It codes for CATRGGAYEQYF. This rearrangement joins TRBV19 to TRBJ2-7; the D gene is possibly TRBD2 (6 bases). Trimming removed 10 bases from V and 2 bases from J, with 12 bases in between. Germline values: CDR1 LNHDA, CDR2 SQIVND (reference sequence). This CDR3 spans 12 amino acids.